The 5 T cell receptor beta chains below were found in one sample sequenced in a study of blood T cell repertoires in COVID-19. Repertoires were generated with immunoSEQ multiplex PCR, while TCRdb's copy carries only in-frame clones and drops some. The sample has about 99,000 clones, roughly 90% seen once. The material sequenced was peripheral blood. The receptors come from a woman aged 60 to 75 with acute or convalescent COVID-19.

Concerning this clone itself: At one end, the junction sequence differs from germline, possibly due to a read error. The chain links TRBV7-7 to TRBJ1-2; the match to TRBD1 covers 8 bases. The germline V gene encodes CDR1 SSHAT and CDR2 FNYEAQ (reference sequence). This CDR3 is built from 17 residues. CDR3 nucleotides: TGTGCTAGCAGCTTCACCCCTCAGGGACAGGTCGACTATGGCTACACCTTC. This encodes CASSFTPQGQVDYGYTF. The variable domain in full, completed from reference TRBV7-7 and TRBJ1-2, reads GAGVSQSPRYKVTKRGQDVTLRCDPISSHATLYWYQQALGQGPEFLTYFNYEAQPDKSGLPSDRFSAERPEGSISTLTIQRTEQRDSAMYRCASSFTPQGQVDYGYTFGSGTRLTVV.

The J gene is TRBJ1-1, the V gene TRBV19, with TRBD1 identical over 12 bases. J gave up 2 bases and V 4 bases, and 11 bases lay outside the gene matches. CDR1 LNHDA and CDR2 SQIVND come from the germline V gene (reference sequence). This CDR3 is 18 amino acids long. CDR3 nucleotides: TGTGCCAGTAGTACAATACGGGACAGGGGGCGCGTTAACACTGAAGCTTTCTTT. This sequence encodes CASSTIRDRGRVNTEAFF.

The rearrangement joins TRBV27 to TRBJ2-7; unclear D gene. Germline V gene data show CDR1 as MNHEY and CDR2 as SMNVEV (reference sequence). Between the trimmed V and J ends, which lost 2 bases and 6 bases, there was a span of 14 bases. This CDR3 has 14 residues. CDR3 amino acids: CASSLIRGPIEQYF. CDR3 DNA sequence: TGTGCCAGCAGTTTAATCCGCGGTCCTATCGAGCAGTACTTC.

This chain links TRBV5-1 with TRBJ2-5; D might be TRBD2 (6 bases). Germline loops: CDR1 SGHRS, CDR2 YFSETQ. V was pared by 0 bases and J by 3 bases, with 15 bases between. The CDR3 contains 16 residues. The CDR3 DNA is TGCGCCAGCAGCTTGGGGGATTTCGGGAGTAAAGAGACCCAGTACTTC. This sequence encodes CASSLGDFGSKETQYF.

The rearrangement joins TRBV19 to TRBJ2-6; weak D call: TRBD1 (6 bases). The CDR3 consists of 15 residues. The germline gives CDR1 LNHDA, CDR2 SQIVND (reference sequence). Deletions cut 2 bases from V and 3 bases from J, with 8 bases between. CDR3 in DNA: TGTGCCAGTAGTATACAGGGGAGTGGGGCCAACGTCCTGACTTTC. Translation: CASSIQGSGANVLTF.